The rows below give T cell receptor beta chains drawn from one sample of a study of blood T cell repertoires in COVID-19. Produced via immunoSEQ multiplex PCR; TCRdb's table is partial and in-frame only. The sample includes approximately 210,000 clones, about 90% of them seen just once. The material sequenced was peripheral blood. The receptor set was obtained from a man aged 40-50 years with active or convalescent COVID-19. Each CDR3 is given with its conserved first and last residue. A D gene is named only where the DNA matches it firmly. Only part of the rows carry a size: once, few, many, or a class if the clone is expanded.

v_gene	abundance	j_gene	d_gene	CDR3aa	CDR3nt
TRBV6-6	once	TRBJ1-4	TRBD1	CASTIIQGARGKLFF	TGTGCCAGCACCATCATACAGGGGGCTCGGGGTAAACTGTTTTTT
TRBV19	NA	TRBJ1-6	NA	CASTPDSSYNSPLHF	TGTGCCAGTACCCCGGACAGCTCCTATAATTCACCCCTCCACTTT
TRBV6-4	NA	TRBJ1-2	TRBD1	CASSRTGTGTYGYTF	TGTGCCAGCAGTCGCACCGGGACAGGGACCTATGGCTACACCTTC
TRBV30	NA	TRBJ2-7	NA	CAWSPSSYEQYF	TGTGCCTGGAGTCCCAGCTCCTACGAGCAGTACTTC
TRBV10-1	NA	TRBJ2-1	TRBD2	CASSLEIAGGPRNEQFF	TGCGCCAGCAGCCTCGAAATTGCGGGAGGGCCGAGGAATGAGCAGTTCTTC
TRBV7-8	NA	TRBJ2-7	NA	CASSLAGGPYEQYF	TGTGCCAGCAGCTTAGCGGGAGGACCCTACGAGCAGTACTTC
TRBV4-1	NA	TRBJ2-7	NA	CASSHSEGYEQYF	TGCGCCAGCAGCCACTCGGAGGGTTACGAGCAGTACTTC
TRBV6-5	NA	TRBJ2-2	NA	CASHPYRNTGELFF	TGTGCCAGCCATCCATACAGGAACACCGGGGAGCTGTTTTTT
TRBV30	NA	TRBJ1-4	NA	CAWRRKLDEKLFF	TGTGCCTGGAGACGTAAGCTGGATGAAAAACTGTTTTTT
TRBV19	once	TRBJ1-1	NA	CASSIWGGTEAFF	TGTGCCAGTAGTATATGGGGGGGGACTGAAGCTTTCTTT
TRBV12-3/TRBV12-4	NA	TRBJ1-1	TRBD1	CASSWTGVRRAFF	TGTGCCAGCAGTTGGACAGGTGTTCGGAGGGCTTTCTTT
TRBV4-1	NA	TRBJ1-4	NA	CASSQVPRFNEKLFF	TGCGCCAGCAGCCAAGTCCCGCGCTTTAATGAAAAACTGTTTTTT
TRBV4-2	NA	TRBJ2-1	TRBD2	CASSGTSGYNEQFF	TGTGCCAGCAGCGGGACTAGCGGCTACAATGAGCAGTTCTTC
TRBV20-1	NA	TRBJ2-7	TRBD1	CSASTGGYEQYF	TGCAGTGCTAGTACAGGGGGGTACGAGCAGTACTTC
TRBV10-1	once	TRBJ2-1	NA	CASSEKTGSYNEQFF	TGCGCCAGCAGTGAGAAAACAGGCTCCTACAATGAGCAGTTCTTC
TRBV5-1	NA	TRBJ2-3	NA	CASSPRGGSTDTQYF	TGCGCCAGCAGCCCGCGTGGGGGCAGCACAGATACGCAGTATTTT
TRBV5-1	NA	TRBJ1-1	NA	CASRYNRGTEAFF	TGCGCCAGCAGATATAACCGGGGCACTGAAGCTTTCTTT
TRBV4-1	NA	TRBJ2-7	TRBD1	CASSQARPSGGFSYEQYF	TGCGCCAGCAGCCAAGCCCGTCCCTCAGGGGGTTTTTCGTACGAGCAGTACTTC
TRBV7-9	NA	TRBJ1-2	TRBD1	CASSATGVGYTF	TGTGCCAGCAGCGCAACAGGGGTAGGCTACACCTTC
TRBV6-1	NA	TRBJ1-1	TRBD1	CASSEMTGGLGTEAFF	TGTGCCAGCAGTGAAATGACAGGGGGTTTAGGCACTGAAGCTTTCTTT
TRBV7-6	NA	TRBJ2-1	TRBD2	CASSLGAGSYNEQFF	TGTGCCAGCAGCTTAGGAGCGGGGTCATACAATGAGCAGTTCTTC
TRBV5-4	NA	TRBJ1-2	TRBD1	CASSLGTAKYGYTF	TGTGCCAGCAGCCTGGGGACAGCGAAATATGGCTACACCTTC
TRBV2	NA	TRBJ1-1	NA	CASSGSMNTEAFF	TGTGCCAGCAGTGGGAGTATGAACACTGAAGCTTTCTTT
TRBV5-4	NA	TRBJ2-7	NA	CASSRDYRGYEQYF	TGTGCCAGCAGCCGGGACTACAGGGGGTACGAGCAGTACTTC
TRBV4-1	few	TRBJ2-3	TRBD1	CASMEQDRGGTDTQYF	TGCGCCAGCATGGAACAGGACAGGGGCGGCACAGATACGCAGTATTTT
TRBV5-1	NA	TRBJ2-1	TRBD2	CASSLGLAGGYNEQFF	TGCGCCAGCAGCTTGGGACTAGCGGGGGGATACAATGAGCAGTTCTTC
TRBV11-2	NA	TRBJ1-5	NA	CASSLAVGNQPQHF	TGTGCCAGCAGCTTAGCGGTGGGCAATCAGCCCCAGCATTTT
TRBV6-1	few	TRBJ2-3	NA	CASSETGSSTDTQYF	TGTGCCAGCAGTGAAACAGGGAGTAGCACAGATACGCAGTATTTT
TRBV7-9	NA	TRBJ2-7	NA	CASSLVGGQNYEQYF	TGTGCCAGCAGCTTAGTTGGTGGACAGAACTACGAGCAGTACTTC